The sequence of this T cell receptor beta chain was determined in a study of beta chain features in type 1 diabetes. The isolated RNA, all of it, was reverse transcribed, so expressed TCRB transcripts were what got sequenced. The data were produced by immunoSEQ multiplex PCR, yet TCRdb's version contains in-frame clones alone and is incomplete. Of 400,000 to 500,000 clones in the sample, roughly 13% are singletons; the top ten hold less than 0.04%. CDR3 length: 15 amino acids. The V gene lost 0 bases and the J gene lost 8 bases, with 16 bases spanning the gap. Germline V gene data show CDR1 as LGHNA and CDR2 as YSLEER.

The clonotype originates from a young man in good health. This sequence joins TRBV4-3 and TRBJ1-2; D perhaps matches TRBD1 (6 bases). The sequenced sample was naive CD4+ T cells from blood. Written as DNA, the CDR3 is TGCGCCAGCAGCCAAGACACAGGGTCGGGTCTGGGCTACACCTTC. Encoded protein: CASSQDTGSGLGYTF.